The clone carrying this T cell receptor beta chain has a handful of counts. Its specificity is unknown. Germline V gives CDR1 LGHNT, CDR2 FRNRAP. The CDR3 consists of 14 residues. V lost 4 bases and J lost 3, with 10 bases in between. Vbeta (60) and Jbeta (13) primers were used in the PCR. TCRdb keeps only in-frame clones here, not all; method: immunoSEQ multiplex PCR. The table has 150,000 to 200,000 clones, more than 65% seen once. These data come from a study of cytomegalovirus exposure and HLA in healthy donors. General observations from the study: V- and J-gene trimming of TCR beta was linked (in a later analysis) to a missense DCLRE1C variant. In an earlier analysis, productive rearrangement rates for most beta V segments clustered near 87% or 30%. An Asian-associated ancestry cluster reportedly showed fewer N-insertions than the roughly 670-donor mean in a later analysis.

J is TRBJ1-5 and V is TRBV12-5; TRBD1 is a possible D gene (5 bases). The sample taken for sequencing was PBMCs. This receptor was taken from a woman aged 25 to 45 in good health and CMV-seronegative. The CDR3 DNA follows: TGTGCTAGTGGTTCCGACAGCCACAATCAGCCCCAGCATTTT. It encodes CASGSDSHNQPQHF.